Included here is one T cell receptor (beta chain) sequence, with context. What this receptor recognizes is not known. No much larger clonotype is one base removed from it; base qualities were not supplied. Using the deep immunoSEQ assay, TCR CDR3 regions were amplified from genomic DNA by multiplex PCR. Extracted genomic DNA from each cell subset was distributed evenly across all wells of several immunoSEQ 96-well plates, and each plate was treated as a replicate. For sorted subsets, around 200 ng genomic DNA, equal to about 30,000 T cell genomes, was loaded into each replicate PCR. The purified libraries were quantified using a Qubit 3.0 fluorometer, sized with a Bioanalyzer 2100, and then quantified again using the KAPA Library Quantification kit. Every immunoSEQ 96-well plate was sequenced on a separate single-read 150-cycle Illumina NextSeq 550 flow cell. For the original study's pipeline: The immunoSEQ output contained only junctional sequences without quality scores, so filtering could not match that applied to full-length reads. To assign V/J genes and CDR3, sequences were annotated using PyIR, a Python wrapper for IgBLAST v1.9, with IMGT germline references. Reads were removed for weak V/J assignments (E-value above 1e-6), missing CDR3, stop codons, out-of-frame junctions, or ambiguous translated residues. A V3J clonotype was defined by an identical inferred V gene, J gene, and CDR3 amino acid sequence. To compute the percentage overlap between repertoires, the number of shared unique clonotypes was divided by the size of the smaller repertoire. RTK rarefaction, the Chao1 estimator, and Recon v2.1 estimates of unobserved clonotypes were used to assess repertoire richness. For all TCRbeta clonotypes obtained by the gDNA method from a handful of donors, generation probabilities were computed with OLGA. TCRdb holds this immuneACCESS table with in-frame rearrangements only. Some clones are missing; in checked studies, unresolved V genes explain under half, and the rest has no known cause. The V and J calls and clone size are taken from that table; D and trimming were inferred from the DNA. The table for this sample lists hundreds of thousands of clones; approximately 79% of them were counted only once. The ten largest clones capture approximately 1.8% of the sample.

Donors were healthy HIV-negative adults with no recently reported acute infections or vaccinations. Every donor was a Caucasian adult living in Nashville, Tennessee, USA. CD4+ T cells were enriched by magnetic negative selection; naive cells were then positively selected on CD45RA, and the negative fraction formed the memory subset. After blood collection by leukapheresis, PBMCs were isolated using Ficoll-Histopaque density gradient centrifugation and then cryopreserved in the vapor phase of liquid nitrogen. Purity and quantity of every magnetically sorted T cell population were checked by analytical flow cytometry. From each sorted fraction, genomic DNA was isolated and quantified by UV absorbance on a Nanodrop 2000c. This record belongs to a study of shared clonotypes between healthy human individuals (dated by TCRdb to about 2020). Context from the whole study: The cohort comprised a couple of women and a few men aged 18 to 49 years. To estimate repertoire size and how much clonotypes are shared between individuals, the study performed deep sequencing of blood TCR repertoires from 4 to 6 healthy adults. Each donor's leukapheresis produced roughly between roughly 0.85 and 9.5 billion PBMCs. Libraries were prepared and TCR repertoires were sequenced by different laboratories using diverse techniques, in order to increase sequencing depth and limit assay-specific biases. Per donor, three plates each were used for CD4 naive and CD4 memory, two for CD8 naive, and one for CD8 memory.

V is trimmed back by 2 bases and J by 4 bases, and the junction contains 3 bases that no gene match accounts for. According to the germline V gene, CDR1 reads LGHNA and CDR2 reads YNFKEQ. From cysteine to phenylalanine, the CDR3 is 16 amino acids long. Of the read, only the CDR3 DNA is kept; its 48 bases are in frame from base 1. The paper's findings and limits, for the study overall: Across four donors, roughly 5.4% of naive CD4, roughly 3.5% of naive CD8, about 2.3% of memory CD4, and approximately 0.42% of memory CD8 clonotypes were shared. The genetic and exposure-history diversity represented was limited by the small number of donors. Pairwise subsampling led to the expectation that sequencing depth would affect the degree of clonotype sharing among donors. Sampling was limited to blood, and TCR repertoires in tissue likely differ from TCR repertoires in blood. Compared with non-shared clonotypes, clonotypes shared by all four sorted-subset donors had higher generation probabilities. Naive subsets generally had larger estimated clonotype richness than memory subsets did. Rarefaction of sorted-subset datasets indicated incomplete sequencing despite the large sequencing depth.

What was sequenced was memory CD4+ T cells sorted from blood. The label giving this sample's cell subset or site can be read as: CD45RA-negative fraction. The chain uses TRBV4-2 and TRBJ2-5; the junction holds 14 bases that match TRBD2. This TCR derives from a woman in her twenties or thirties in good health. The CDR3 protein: CASSQPGLAGVETQYF. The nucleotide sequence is TGTGCCAGCAGCCAACCGGGACTAGCGGGGGTAGAGACCCAGTACTTC.